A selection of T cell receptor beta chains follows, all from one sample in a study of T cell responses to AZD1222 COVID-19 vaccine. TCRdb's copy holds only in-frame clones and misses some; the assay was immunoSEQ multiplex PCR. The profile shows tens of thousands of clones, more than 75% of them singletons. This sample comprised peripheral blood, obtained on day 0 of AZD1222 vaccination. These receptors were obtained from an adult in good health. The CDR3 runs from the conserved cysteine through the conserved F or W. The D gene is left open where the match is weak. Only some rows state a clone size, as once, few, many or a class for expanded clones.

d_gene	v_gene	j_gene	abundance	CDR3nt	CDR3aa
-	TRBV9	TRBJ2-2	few	TGTGCCAGCAGCGCACCCGCTGGGGCTGGGGAGCTGTTTTTT	CASSAPAGAGELFF
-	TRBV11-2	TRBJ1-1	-	TGTGCCAGCAGCTTAGTCGGCGGCAGGGTGAACACTGAAGCTTTCTTT	CASSLVGGRVNTEAFF
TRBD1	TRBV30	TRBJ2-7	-	TGTGCCTGGAGTGACGACAGGGGGTGGGAGCAGTACTTC	CAWSDDRGWEQYF
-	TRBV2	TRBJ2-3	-	TGTGCCAGCAGCTCCGTTAGCACAGATACGCAGTATTTT	CASSSVSTDTQYF
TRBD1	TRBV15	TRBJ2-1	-	TGTGCCACCCGTACGCAGGGGGCGCGAGCCCCCTACAATGAGCAGTTCTTC	CATRTQGARAPYNEQFF
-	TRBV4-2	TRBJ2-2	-	TGTGCCAGCAGCCAAACTAGCAAACCGTTCACCGGGGAGCTGTTTTTT	CASSQTSKPFTGELFF
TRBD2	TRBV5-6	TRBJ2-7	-	TGTGCCAGCGCACCGGGACTAGCCCCTTACGAGCAGTACTTC	CASAPGLAPYEQYF
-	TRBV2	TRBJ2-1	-	TGTGCCAGCAGGGGGAGATCGTTCTATGAGCAGTTCTTC	CASRGRSFYEQFF
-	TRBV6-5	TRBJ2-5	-	TGTGCCAGCACCTCTCCAGGGCAAATCGGGACCCAGTACTTC	CASTSPGQIGTQYF
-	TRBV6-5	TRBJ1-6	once	TGTGCCAGCACCTTCTCCGGGCAGGGTGATTCACCCCTCCACTTT	CASTFSGQGDSPLHF
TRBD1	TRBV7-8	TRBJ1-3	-	TGTGCCAGCAGCTTCCTGGACAGGACCTCTGGAAACACCATATATTTT	CASSFLDRTSGNTIYF
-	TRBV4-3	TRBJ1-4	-	TGCGCCAGCAGCCAAGATAACACAGGGTTACAATTTGAAAAACTGTTTTTT	CASSQDNTGLQFEKLFF
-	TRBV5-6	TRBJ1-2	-	TGTGCCAGCAGGAACAACGACGGTAACTATGGCTACACCTTC	CASRNNDGNYGYTF
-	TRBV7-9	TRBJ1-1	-	TGTGCCAGCAGCTTAATGGAATTCTTCTCTGAAGCTTTCTTT	CASSLMEFFSEAFF
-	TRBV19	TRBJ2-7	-	TGTGCCAGTAGTATAACGTCCGGGCCGCAGTACTTC	CASSITSGPQYF
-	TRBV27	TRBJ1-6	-	TGTGCCAGCAGTTGGGACCGCGGTTTTTTGGCCCTCCACTTT	CASSWDRGFLALHF
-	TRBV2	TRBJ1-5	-	TGTGCCAGCAGTGCGGCAGTCGCAAAACGTGAGCCCCAGCATTTT	CASSAAVAKREPQHF
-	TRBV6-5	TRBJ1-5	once	TGTGCCAGCTCCGCCCGGAGGGTCAGCAATCAGCCCCAGCATTTT	CASSARRVSNQPQHF
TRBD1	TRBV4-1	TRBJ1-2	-	TGCGCCAGCAGCCAAGGACAGGGACGTAACTATGGCTACACCTTC	CASSQGQGRNYGYTF
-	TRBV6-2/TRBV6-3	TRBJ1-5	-	TGTGCCAGCAGTTACTCGGACAGTTTGGGACTGAATCAGCCCCAGCATTTT	CASSYSDSLGLNQPQHF
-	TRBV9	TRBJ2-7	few	TGTGCCAGCAGCTCAGGTGGGGGGCCCTCCTACGAGCAGTACTTC	CASSSGGGPSYEQYF
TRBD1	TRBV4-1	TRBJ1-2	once	TGCGCCAGCAGCCAAGGGGACAGGGGGTACTATGGCTACACCTTC	CASSQGDRGYYGYTF
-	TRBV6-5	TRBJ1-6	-	TGTGCCAGCAGTTATAGGGGCTCCTATAATTCACCCCTCCACTTT	CASSYRGSYNSPLHF
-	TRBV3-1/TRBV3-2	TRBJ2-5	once	TGTGCCAGCAGCCAAGTGACCCAGTACTTC	CASSQVTQYF
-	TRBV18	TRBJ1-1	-	TGTGCCAGCTCACCAGGGGGAGTAGGCACTGAAGCTTTCTTT	CASSPGGVGTEAFF
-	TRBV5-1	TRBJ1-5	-	TGCGCCAGCAGCTTGGGCAGCAATCAGCCCCAGCATTTT	CASSLGSNQPQHF
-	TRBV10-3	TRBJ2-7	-	TGTGCCATCAGTGGGGGACCGAGAGAGCAGTACTTC	CAISGGPREQYF
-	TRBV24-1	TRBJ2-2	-	TGTGCCACCAGTGATTCCCCGGGACAAGGGCCGAACACCGGGGAGCTGTTTTTT	CATSDSPGQGPNTGELFF
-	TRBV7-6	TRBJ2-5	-	TGTGCCAGCAGCCCTGGGGATCGGCGGGGGACCCAGTACTTC	CASSPGDRRGTQYF
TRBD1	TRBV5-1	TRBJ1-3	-	TGCGCCAGCAGCTACGCAATGATTAGGGACAGCGGAAACACCATATATTTT	CASSYAMIRDSGNTIYF
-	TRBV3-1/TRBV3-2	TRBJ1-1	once	TGTGCCAGCAGCCTAATGAGCGGGGGCGGTAGTGAAGCTTTCTTT	CASSLMSGGGSEAFF
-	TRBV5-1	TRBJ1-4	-	TGCGCCAGCAGCTTGGTGGTTGCAACTAATGAAAAACTGTTTTTT	CASSLVVATNEKLFF
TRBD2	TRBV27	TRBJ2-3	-	TGTGCCAGCAGTTTAAACCTAGCGGGCGACACAGATACGCAGTATTTT	CASSLNLAGDTDTQYF
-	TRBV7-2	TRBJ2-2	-	TGTGCCAGCAGCTTAGCCCTAGCGTACGGGGAGCTGTTTTTT	CASSLALAYGELFF
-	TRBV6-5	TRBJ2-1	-	TGTGCCAGCAGTTACTCTAGCCCAGCGGATGAGCAGTTCTTC	CASSYSSPADEQFF